This T cell receptor (beta chain) was identified in a study of T cells expressing NK-cell markers. Study background: Beta-chain profiling covered CD3+CD56+NKG2C+, CD3+CD56+NKG2C- and CD3+CD56-NKG2C+ sorted subsets. Study-wide results and caveats: Dominance of the CD3+CD56-NKG2C+ fraction by these clonotypes also held in several donors.

Turning to this clonotype: Its antigen remains unknown.

Germline V gene lookup returns CDR1 SGHTA and CDR2 FQGNSA. This CDR3 comprises 14 residues. With UMIs, 5'RACE template switching was used to make TCR beta cDNA. TCRdb derives one entry per CDR3 protein from the 5' RACE reads, leaving out DNA. Found here are fewer than 40,000 distinct CDR3 sequences; the top ten clones hold 50% to 75%. The receptor was isolated from a woman between 18 and 69 years old in good health. Sequencing used blood T cells: a sorted CD56 or NKG2C T cell subset, CD4+ or CD8+ T cells, or bulk PBMC T cells (not recorded which). The chain links TRBV7-2 to TRBJ2-3; as DNA is missing, the TRBD1 call by TCRdb cannot be tested. The CDR3 loop reads CASSLDTITDTQYF.